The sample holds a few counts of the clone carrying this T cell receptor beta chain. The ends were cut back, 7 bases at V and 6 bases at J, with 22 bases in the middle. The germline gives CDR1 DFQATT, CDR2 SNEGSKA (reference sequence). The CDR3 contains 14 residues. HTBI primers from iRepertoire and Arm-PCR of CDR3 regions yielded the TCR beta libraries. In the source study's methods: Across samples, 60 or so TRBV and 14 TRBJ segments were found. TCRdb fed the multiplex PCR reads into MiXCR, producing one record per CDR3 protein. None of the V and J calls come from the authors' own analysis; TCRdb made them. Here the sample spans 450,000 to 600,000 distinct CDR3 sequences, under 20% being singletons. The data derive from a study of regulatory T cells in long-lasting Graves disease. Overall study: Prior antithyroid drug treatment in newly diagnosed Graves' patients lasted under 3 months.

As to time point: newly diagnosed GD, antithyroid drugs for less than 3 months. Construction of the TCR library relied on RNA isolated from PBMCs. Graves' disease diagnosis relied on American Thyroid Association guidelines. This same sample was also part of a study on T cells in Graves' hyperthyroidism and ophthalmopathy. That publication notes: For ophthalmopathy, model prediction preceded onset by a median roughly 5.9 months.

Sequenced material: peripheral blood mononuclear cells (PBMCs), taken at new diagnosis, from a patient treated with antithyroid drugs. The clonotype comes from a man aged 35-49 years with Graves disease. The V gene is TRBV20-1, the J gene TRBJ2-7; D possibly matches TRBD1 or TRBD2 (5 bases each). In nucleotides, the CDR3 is TGCAGTGGCAAAGGGTGGGGGACCTCTGGCGAGCAGTACTTC. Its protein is CSGKGWGTSGEQYF.